This T cell receptor beta chain was sequenced during a study of blood T cell repertoires in COVID-19. Across the whole study: Samples taken during acute and convalescent COVID-19 were collected in the United States, Italy and Spain. The analysed material was cDNA or gDNA that came from T cells, B-cell-depleted T cells, or PBMCs.

This CDR3 region has 13 residues. Trimming cost V 0 bases and J 5 bases, with 8 bases left between them. Germline CDR1 SGDLS, CDR2 YYNGEE. As originally analysed: It was from reference gene primer amplification that nucleated cell counts were estimated. Only in-frame clones appear in the TCRdb table, and some are missing; sequencing was by immunoSEQ multiplex PCR. The V and J calls and clone size were taken over from that table, and D and trimming were inferred from the DNA. Among about 130,000 clones, about 91% were seen once, and the ten largest hold 10%. V and J are TRBV9 and TRBJ2-5; tentative D call: TRBD1 (5 bases). Sequencing input: peripheral blood. The TCR comes from a man in his fifties or sixties with acute or convalescent COVID-19. CDR3 bases: TGTGCCAGCAGCGTAGCAGGGTTGGAGACCCAGTACTTC. Residues: CASSVAGLETQYF.